One and the same sample provided the 22 T cell receptor beta chains below, sequenced in a study of beta chain features in type 1 diabetes. Investigators reverse transcribed all isolated RNA, so they sequenced expressed TCRB transcripts. Here immunoSEQ multiplex PCR was the method, and the copy in TCRdb shows in-frame clones only, minus some. The profile shows fewer than 200,000 clones, around 8.5% of them singletons. Sequenced: central memory CD4+ T cells from blood. Source of these receptors: a man younger than 35 in good health.

This clone has a handful of counts. The chain uses TRBV5-1 and TRBJ2-2; 9 bases fit TRBD2. The CDR3 contains 14 residues. The V gene end was trimmed by 7 bases and the J gene end by 5 bases; junction bases not matched to a gene: 6. CDR1 and CDR2 (germline): SGHRS, YFSETQ. The CDR3 reads CASHPSGTTGELFF. In DNA, the CDR3 is TGCGCCAGCCACCCTAGCGGGACTACCGGGGAGCTGTTTTTT.

The chain is built from TRBV15 and TRBJ1-5; TRBD1 might be the D (6 bases). The CDR3 is 14 residues long. Between the trimmed V and J ends, which lost 1 base and 6 bases, there was a span of 10 bases. Germline V gives CDR1 LNHNV, CDR2 YYDKDF (reference sequence). CDR3 nucleotide sequence: TGTGCCACCAGCAGAGGGGGGCGAGGTCAGCCCCAGCATTTT. Protein sequence: CATSRGGRGQPQHF.

The chain employs TRBV5-4 and TRBJ2-7; 7 bases are shared with TRBD1. This CDR3 spans 17 amino acids. Germline assignment: CDR1 SGHNT and CDR2 YYREEE (reference sequence). J gave up 1 base and V 4 bases, and 14 bases lay outside the gene matches. The CDR3, as DNA: TGTGCCAGCAGCACGACGCTGACAGGGCTAACTTCCTACGAGCAGTACTTC. It specifies CASSTTLTGLTSYEQYF.

This chain uses TRBV30 with TRBJ1-5; tentatively, D is TRBD1 (6 bases). With 3 bases removed from V and 6 bases from J, the gap between germline ends came to 18 bases. Germline V gene lookup returns CDR1 GTSNPN and CDR2 SVGIG (reference sequence). This CDR3 region has 15 residues. The CDR3 protein is CAWSTGTLVGQPQHF. The CDR3 nucleotides read TGTGCCTGGAGCACCGGGACACTCGTTGGTCAGCCCCAGCATTTT.

V gene TRBV2 combines with J gene TRBJ2-3; 7 nucleotides line up with TRBD1. The CDR3 extends over 15 amino acids. In germline, CDR1 is SNHLY, CDR2 FYNNEI. Trimming cost V 6 bases and J 1 base; bases outside gene matches: 7. CDR3 DNA: TGTGCCAGCAGGGCTACAGGGGTCGGCACAGATACGCAGTATTTT. Translation gives CASRATGVGTDTQYF.

This chain connects TRBV4-3 to TRBJ2-3, with D unresolved. Germline CDR1 is LGHNA and CDR2 is YSLEER. Trimming removed 2 bases from V and 1 base from J, with 13 bases in between. The CDR3 is 16 amino acids. This CDR3 reads CASSQIETSRTDTQYF. In DNA form, the CDR3 reads TGCGCCAGCAGCCAAATTGAAACATCCCGCACAGATACGCAGTATTTT.

Concerning this clone itself: Within the sample, other DNA sequences also encode this same CDR3. This chain uses TRBV5-4 with TRBJ2-2, with 11 bases fitting TRBD2. The V segment lost 2 bases and the J segment 5 bases; nucleotides outside the gene matches: 5. The CDR3 sequence is 16 residues long. Germline V lookup: CDR1 SGHNT, CDR2 YYREEE (reference sequence). The CDR3 protein is CASSLPSGRNTGELFF. The CDR3 DNA reads TGTGCCAGCAGCTTACCTAGCGGGAGGAATACCGGGGAGCTGTTTTTT.

The J gene is TRBJ2-1, the V gene TRBV6-5; D perhaps matches TRBD2 (6 bases). The germline V and J ends were trimmed by 8 bases and 10 bases, with 15 bases remaining between them. This CDR3 is built from 12 residues. Germline CDR1 MNHEY, CDR2 SVGAGI. CDR3 residues: CASGNREMEQFF. The CDR3 nucleotides read TGTGCCAGCGGGAATCGGGAGATGGAGCAGTTCTTC.

This clone has just a few counts. The J gene is TRBJ1-2, the V gene TRBV11-2, with 7 bases aligning to TRBD1. The junction had 11 bases not matched to a gene; V was cut back by 5 bases and J by 5 bases. This CDR3 has 15 amino acids. Germline V gene lookup returns CDR1 SGHAT and CDR2 FQNNGV. The CDR3 here is CASSVGQTGIYGYTF. The CDR3 bases are TGTGCCAGCAGCGTGGGACAGACTGGAATTTATGGCTACACCTTC.

This clone was recorded at least ten times. The rearrangement uses TRBV30 and TRBJ2-2; 7 nucleotides align to TRBD1. This CDR3 comprises 18 residues. The V gene's germline CDR1 is GTSNPN and CDR2 SVGIG (reference sequence). The J segment lost 2 bases and the V segment lost 2 bases, leaving 14 bases of the junction unmatched. In nucleotides, the CDR3 is TGTGCCTGGAGTCTACCCGTGGGGCAGGGGGTCAACACCGGGGAGCTGTTTTTT. Its translation: CAWSLPVGQGVNTGELFF. The full variable domain, rest sourced from reference TRBV30 and TRBJ2-2, is SQTIHQWPATLVQPVGSPLSLECTVEGTSNPNLYWYRQAAGRGLQLLFYSVGIGQISSEVPQNLSASRPQDRQFILSSKKLLLSDSGFYLCAWSLPVGQGVNTGELFFGEGSRLTVL.

This clone has a count of ten or more. This chain links TRBV14 with TRBJ2-1, with D uncertain. Trimming removed 1 base from V and 0 bases from J, with 4 bases in between. The CDR3 is 14 residues long. Germline V gives CDR1 SGHDN, CDR2 FVKESK. This chain's CDR3 is CASSQASSYNEQFF. The CDR3 DNA is TGTGCCAGCAGCCAAGCTAGCTCCTACAATGAGCAGTTCTTC.

This clone showed up just a few times. The J gene is TRBJ1-5, the V gene TRBV29-1; TRBD1 matches 7 bases. CDR1 is SQVTM and CDR2 is ANQGSEA in the germline V gene. The V gene end was trimmed by 6 bases and the J gene end by 4 bases; junction bases not matched to a gene: 6. This CDR3 is built from 13 residues. For the CDR3, the DNA is TGCAGCGTGGGACAGACAGGGAATCAGCCCCAGCATTTT. Protein: CSVGQTGNQPQHF.

This chain connects TRBV28 to TRBJ2-2, with TRBD1 matching 8 bases. The V segment lost 6 bases and the J segment 5 bases; nucleotides outside the gene matches: 11. Germline V gene data show CDR1 as MDHEN and CDR2 as SYDVKM. This CDR3 contains 16 residues. This CDR3 reads CASREQGAWGTGELFF. CDR3 sequence (DNA): TGTGCCAGCAGAGAGCAGGGGGCTTGGGGGACCGGGGAGCTGTTTTTT.

The sample holds a few counts of this clone. The chain carries TRBV7-3 and TRBJ1-1; D is uncertain. The V end lost 5 bases, the J end lost 3 bases, and 10 bases lay between the germline ends. The CDR3 spans 13 residues. The germline V gene encodes CDR1 SGHTA and CDR2 FQGTGA. The CDR3 bases are TGTGCCAGCAGCACTGGGAGGGACACTGAAGCTTTCTTT. Translated: CASSTGRDTEAFF.

This clone has just a few counts. V gene TRBV6-6 combines with J gene TRBJ2-2; a weak D match, TRBD1 (5 bases). CDR1 is MNHNY, CDR2 SVGAGI, per germline (reference sequence). The V end was cut by 4 bases, the J end by 3 bases, with 12 bases between. The CDR3 has 15 residues. The CDR3 protein is CASSLDGADTGELFF. Written as DNA, the CDR3 is TGTGCCAGCAGTTTGGATGGGGCGGACACCGGGGAGCTGTTTTTT.

The chain uses TRBV7-2 and TRBJ2-1; D is uncertain. V lost 1 base and J 6 bases, leaving 10 bases between the germline ends. CDR3 length: 14 amino acids. In germline, CDR1 is SGHTA, CDR2 FQGNSA. CDR3 nucleotide sequence: TGTGCCAGCAGCTTAGAGGCAGCGCCCAATGAGCAGTTCTTC. This codes for CASSLEAAPNEQFF.

This clone was recorded a few times. This chain joins TRBV2 and TRBJ1-2; D uncertain. The CDR3 has 14 residues. V dropped 4 bases and J dropped 2 bases, with 11 bases sitting between them. Per germline, CDR1 SNHLY and CDR2 FYNNEI. CDR3 sequence reads: CASSASVINYGYTF. In DNA, the CDR3 is TGTGCCAGCAGTGCATCGGTTATAAACTATGGCTACACCTTC.

This clone occurred a few times. V gene TRBV7-2 combines with J gene TRBJ2-7; TRBD1 aligns across 7 bases. Germline V CDR1 and CDR2: SGHTA, FQGNSA. Trimming took 4 bases from V and 1 from J; bases not matched to a gene: 7. The length of the CDR3 is 15 residues. The CDR3 here is CASSSRGQRSYEQYF. Written as DNA, the CDR3 is TGTGCCAGCAGCTCAAGGGGGCAGCGGTCCTACGAGCAGTACTTC.

This clone was picked up a small number of times. Within the sample, other DNA sequences also encode this same CDR3. The chain carries TRBV7-9 and TRBJ2-1; D remains ambiguous. The V end lost 1 base, the J end lost 0 bases, and 10 bases lay between the germline ends. The germline gives CDR1 SEHNR, CDR2 FQNEAQ (reference sequence). The CDR3 sequence is 16 residues long. The chain's CDR3 is CASSLGGGRSYNEQFF. The CDR3, as DNA: TGTGCCAGCAGCTTAGGAGGCGGTCGCTCCTACAATGAGCAGTTCTTC.

This clone was found a few times. The gene calls are TRBV4-1 and TRBJ1-6; 7 bases align to TRBD1. Trimming cost V 5 bases and J 9 bases; bases outside gene matches: 10. CDR1 MGHRA and CDR2 YSYEKL come from the germline V gene. This CDR3 is 15 amino acids long. CDR3 nucleotides: TGCGCCAGCAGCACCCAAACAGGGGATGGTTCACCCCTCCACTTT. Protein: CASSTQTGDGSPLHF.

This clone was seen a handful of times. V gene TRBV28 combines with J gene TRBJ2-7; tentative D call: TRBD2 (6 bases). In germline, CDR1 is MDHEN, CDR2 SYDVKM. V gave up 6 bases and J gave up 6 bases, with 12 bases separating them. The CDR3 is 12 amino acids. CDR3 in DNA: TGTGCCAGCAGCCCGGGACTTATCGAGCAGTACTTC. Encoded protein: CASSPGLIEQYF.

The chain links TRBV11-3 to TRBJ2-3; 8 nucleotides align to TRBD1. Germline V gives CDR1 SGHNT, CDR2 YENEEA. J was trimmed by 9 bases and V by 4 bases; bases with no gene match: 3. The length of the CDR3 is 12 residues. CDR3 loop: CASSSSGGTQYF. CDR3 in DNA: TGTGCCAGCAGCTCTTCAGGGGGCACGCAGTATTTT.